These 15 T cell receptor beta chains share one sample of origin, sequenced in a study of metastatic and nonmetastatic thyroid tumors. TCRdb reanalyzed the PCR reads with MiXCR. Seen here are 7,000 to 9,500 clones, around a third observed once, and the top ten hold 20%. Each patient came to thyroid surgery without any prior treatment (of any kind). Specimen: tumor tissue. All receptors derive from a female donor with papillary thyroid cancer or a benign thyroid nodule (not recorded which). Some clones in this sample may be carry-over from other donors' samples.

Notes on this clone: The junction does not match germline at one end; this may be a read error. The rearrangement uses TRBV6-4 and TRBJ2-2, with TRBD1 matching over 8 bases. The CDR3 is 21 amino acids. From germline, CDR1 is MRHNA and CDR2 SNTAGT. For the CDR3, the DNA is TGTGCCAGCAGACGGCCCTTCATACCCAGGGGGCGATCGGATGGCACCGGGGATCTGTTTTTT. It encodes CASRRPFIPRGRSDGTGDLFF.

V usage is TRBV25-1 and J usage is TRBJ2-2; weak D call: TRBD2 (6 bases). The CDR3 contains 15 residues. Germline V lookup: CDR1 MGHDK, CDR2 SYGVNS. Trimming took off 7 bases at V and 6 bases at J, with 18 bases between the two ends. The CDR3 spells CASKSAGLGAGELFF. The CDR3 DNA is TGTGCCAGCAAGTCTGCGGGGTTAGGCGCCGGGGAGCTGTTTTTT. Full variable domain (remainder filled in from reference TRBV25-1 and TRBJ2-2): EADIYQTPRYLVIGTGKKITLECSQTMGHDKMYWYQQDPGMELHLIHYSYGVNSTEKGDLSSESTVSRIRTEHFPLTLESARPSHTSQYLCASKSAGLGAGELFFGEGSRLTVL.

The V gene is TRBV20-1, the J gene TRBJ1-6, with D possibly TRBD1 on 5 matching bases. Germline loops: CDR1 DFQATT, CDR2 SNEGSKA (reference sequence). V was pared by 5 bases and J by 0 bases, with 17 bases between. The CDR3 loop spans 17 amino acids. The CDR3 loop reads CSAYPNRRSSYNSPLHF. Written as DNA, the CDR3 is TGCAGTGCTTACCCCAACAGGAGAAGCTCCTATAATTCACCCCTCCACTTT.

The chain joins TRBV20-1 to TRBJ1-5, with D tentatively TRBD1 (6 bases). Trimming cost V 3 bases and J 8 bases, with 20 bases left between them. This CDR3 spans 15 amino acids. Germline CDR1 reads DFQATT; CDR2 reads SNEGSKA (reference sequence). Written as DNA, the CDR3 is TGCAGTGCTAGCCCCGGGGCGGGGGCGTGGGAGCCCCAGCATTTT. Protein product: CSASPGAGAWEPQHF.

This clone was counted only a few times. The genes are TRBV6-5 and TRBJ2-7; perhaps D is TRBD1 or TRBD2 (5 bases each). The CDR3 runs to 18 residues. The V and J ends lost 0 bases and 0 bases respectively, with 18 bases between them. Germline-derived CDR1 and CDR2 are MNHEY and SVGAGI. The CDR3 region is CASSYSFRKGRPSYEQYF. CDR3 bases: TGTGCCAGCAGTTACTCGTTTCGAAAGGGACGTCCCTCCTACGAGCAGTACTTC.

This clone was seen more than once but under ten times. The chain joins TRBV19 to TRBJ2-2, with D perhaps given as TRBD1 or TRBD2 (6 bases each). V dropped 4 bases and J dropped 5 bases, with 14 bases sitting between them. Germline loops: CDR1 LNHDA, CDR2 SQIVND (reference sequence). The CDR3 is made up of 15 amino acids. The CDR3 loop is CASSTGGQSTGELFF. In DNA, the CDR3 is TGTGCCAGTAGTACTGGGGGGCAGAGTACCGGGGAGCTGTTTTTT.

The chain couples TRBV9 to TRBJ1-2, with TRBD1 matching over 8 bases. From germline, CDR1 is SGDLS and CDR2 YYNGEE. Trimming at V came to 0 bases and at J to 6 bases, leaving 1 base not matched to a gene. The CDR3 is made up of 13 amino acids. CDR3 amino acids: CASSVGTGHGYTF. In DNA form, the CDR3 reads TGTGCCAGCAGCGTAGGGACAGGGCATGGCTACACCTTC.

The V and J genes are TRBV28 and TRBJ1-3; D is uncertain. The germline V and J ends were trimmed by 8 bases and 2 bases, with 16 bases remaining between them. The CDR3 contains 15 residues. The germline V gene encodes CDR1 MDHEN and CDR2 SYDVKM. The CDR3 DNA sequence: TGTGCCAGCCGGGAGACACTTACAACTGGAAACACCATATATTTT. It is translated as CASRETLTTGNTIYF. The full variable domain, completed using reference TRBV28 and TRBJ1-3, is DVKVTQSSRYLVKRTGEKVFLECVQDMDHENMFWYRQDPGLGLRLIYFSYDVKMKEKGDIPEGYSVSREKKERFSLILESASTNQTSMYLCASRETLTTGNTIYFGEGSWLTVV.

This chain links TRBV20-1 with TRBJ1-5, with a tentative D call TRBD1 (6 bases). The germline V gene has CDR1 DFQATT and CDR2 SNEGSKA (reference sequence). The CDR3 is 15 amino acids. The V end lost 0 bases, the J end lost 3 bases, and 12 bases lay between the germline ends. CDR3 DNA sequence: TGCAGTGCTAGAGATATTCGACAGGACAATCAGCCCCAGCATTTT. It codes for CSARDIRQDNQPQHF.

This clone turned up a few times. The V call is TRBV12-3 or TRBV12-4, the J call TRBJ1-3; D remains unclear. Trimming shortened V by 3 bases and J by 0 bases, and 12 bases separated the two germline ends. The CDR3 has 16 amino acids. The CDR3 sequence: CASSLSGLSSGNTIYF. In nucleotides, the CDR3 is TGTGCCAGCAGTTTGTCTGGCCTTAGCTCTGGAAACACCATATATTTT.

The chain recombines TRBV6-1 with TRBJ2-7; 8 bases match TRBD2. CDR3 length: 16 residues. V dropped 2 bases and J dropped 3; count of bases not matched to a gene: 9. The germline CDR1 and CDR2 sequences are MNHNS and SASEGT. Written as DNA, the CDR3 is TGTGCCAGCAGTGAACCCGACGCAGCGGGAGACTACGAGCAGTACTTC. Amino acids: CASSEPDAAGDYEQYF.

The sample holds many counts of this clone. One base away lies a much larger clone, so this may be a sequencing read error. This rearrangement joins TRBV10-1 to TRBJ2-1, with a possible D match to TRBD1 (5 bases). This CDR3 region has 12 residues. V lost 5 bases to trimming and J lost 12 bases, with 14 bases between them. Looked up from germline, CDR1 is WNHNN and CDR2 is SYGVQD (reference sequence). DNA of the CDR3: TGCGCCAGCAGTCCCGACAGAGAGGCGCAGTTCTTC. Translating gives CASSPDREAQFF.

This clone was counted a few times. The chain has TRBV20-1 and TRBJ2-7, with 13 bases aligning to TRBD2. With V trimmed by 6 bases and J by 3 bases, 11 bases remained unmatched. This CDR3 is built from 16 residues. The V gene's germline CDR1 is DFQATT and CDR2 SNEGSKA (reference sequence). Written as DNA, the CDR3 is TGCAGTGCAATCGGACTAGCGGGAGTACCCAGCTACGAGCAGTACTTC. It is translated as CSAIGLAGVPSYEQYF.

This clone appeared many times. The genes are TRBV5-6 and TRBJ2-5; D unresolved. The CDR3 length is 15 residues. Trimming stripped 0 bases from V and 3 bases from J, with 12 bases between. The germline CDR1 and CDR2 sequences are SGHDT and YYEEEE. Here the CDR3 reads CASSLARVKKETQYF. The CDR3 nucleotides are TGTGCCAGCAGCTTGGCAAGGGTTAAGAAAGAGACCCAGTACTTC.

By sample share, this clone is large. The rearrangement uses TRBV9 and TRBJ2-2; D unresolved. The length of the CDR3 is 17 residues. Looked up from germline, CDR1 is SGDLS and CDR2 is YYNGEE. The ends were cut back, 0 bases at V and 3 bases at J, with 15 bases in the middle. The CDR3 sequence: CASSVAQGYLDTGELFF. The CDR3 bases are TGTGCCAGCAGCGTAGCTCAAGGGTACCTGGACACCGGGGAGCTGTTTTTT. The full variable domain, rest sourced from reference TRBV9 and TRBJ2-2, is DSGVTQTPKHLITATGQRVTLRCSPRSGDLSVYWYQQSLDQGLQFLIQYYNGEERAKGNILERFSAQQFPDLHSELNLSSLELGDSALYFCASSVAQGYLDTGELFFGEGSRLTVL.